One and the same sample provided the 9 T cell receptor beta chains below, sequenced in a study of blood T cell repertoires in COVID-19. Libraries were prepared by immunoSEQ multiplex PCR; TCRdb keeps only in-frame clonotypes and omits some of them. The data show roughly 56,000 clones, about 91% seen once. Input material: peripheral blood. The origin of the receptors is a middle-aged man with active COVID-19.

The rearrangement uses TRBV6-4 and TRBJ1-1; possibly TRBD1 for D (6 bases). CDR1 MRHNA and CDR2 SNTAGT come from the germline V gene. CDR3 size: 13 residues. Trimming cost V 6 bases and J 0 bases, with 8 bases left between them. This chain's CDR3 is CASSTGLNTEAFF. DNA of the CDR3: TGTGCCAGCAGCACAGGGTTGAACACTGAAGCTTTCTTT.

The rearrangement joins TRBV19 to TRBJ2-1; D may be TRBD2 (6 bases). Germline CDR1 LNHDA, CDR2 SQIVND (reference sequence). This CDR3 region has 14 residues. Between the trimmed V and J ends, which lost 3 bases and 4 bases, there was a span of 10 bases. CDR3 nucleotides: TGTGCCAGTAGTATGTGGCGGGAATACAATGAGCAGTTCTTC. This sequence encodes CASSMWREYNEQFF. Full variable domain (outside the CDR3, taken from reference TRBV19 and TRBJ2-1): DGGITQSPKYLFRKEGQNVTLSCEQNLNHDAMYWYRQDPGQGLRLIYYSQIVNDFQKGDIAEGYSVSREKKESFPLTVTSAQKNPTAFYLCASSMWREYNEQFFGPGTRLTVL.

The V call is TRBV5-6, the J call TRBJ2-7; 7 bases align to TRBD2. The germline gives CDR1 SGHDT, CDR2 YYEEEE. V gave up 1 base and J gave up 2 bases; unmatched junction bases: 0. The CDR3 totals 13 residues. CDR3 in DNA: TGTGCCAGCAGCTTGCGGGGGGCCTACGAGCAGTACTTC. This encodes CASSLRGAYEQYF.

The V call is TRBV28, the J call TRBJ1-3; TRBD1 is a possible D gene (5 bases). Germline assignment: CDR1 MDHEN and CDR2 SYDVKM. The CDR3 covers 13 residues. V was clipped by 6 bases and J by 9 bases, with 15 bases between them. CDR3 in DNA: TGTGCCAGCAGGGGAGCGGGGGTTGGCACCATATATTTT. Amino acids: CASRGAGVGTIYF.

This clone was counted between two and nine times. The chain recombines TRBV7-9 with TRBJ2-7, with 10 nucleotides matching TRBD1. CDR3 size: 15 residues. With V trimmed by 5 bases and J by 6 bases, 10 bases remained unmatched. CDR1 is SEHNR, CDR2 FQNEAQ, per germline (reference sequence). CDR3 amino acids: CASSPSGTGAFEQYF. DNA of the CDR3: TGTGCCAGCAGCCCATCCGGGACAGGGGCTTTCGAGCAGTACTTC.

The CDR3 nucleotides read TGTGCCAGCAGTGCGGGGGAAATCAATGAGCAGTTCTTC. Translated: CASSAGEINEQFF. The chain employs TRBV6-4 and TRBJ2-1, with a tentative D call TRBD2 (6 bases). V lost 4 bases and J 6 bases, leaving 10 bases between the germline ends. The germline CDR1 and CDR2 sequences are MRHNA and SNTAGT. This CDR3 has 13 amino acids.

In its sample, this clone was seen a few times. This sequence joins TRBV2 and TRBJ2-1; the D is unclear. Germline CDR1 and CDR2: SNHLY and FYNNEI. CDR3 length: 13 amino acids. The germline V and J ends were trimmed by 6 bases and 9 bases, with 15 bases remaining between them. The CDR3 DNA is TGTGCCAGCAGGGCAACACCGTCGGGTGAGCAGTTCTTC. Encoded protein: CASRATPSGEQFF.

V is TRBV9 and J is TRBJ2-3, with 7 nucleotides matching TRBD2. CDR3 length: 18 residues. Trimming took 3 bases from V and 3 from J; bases not matched to a gene: 16. Germline V CDR1 and CDR2: SGDLS, YYNGEE. The CDR3 DNA reads TGTGCCAGCAGCGCCCCCCTTGACGGGAGGAGGGATACAGATACGCAGTATTTT. Amino acids: CASSAPLDGRRDTDTQYF.

This clone was seen once. The chain carries TRBV2 and TRBJ2-5; the match to TRBD2 covers 8 bases. The length of the CDR3 is 13 residues. Unmatched junction bases numbered 8, after V lost 10 bases and J lost 4 bases. The germline V gene encodes CDR1 SNHLY and CDR2 FYNNEI. The CDR3 bases are TGTGCCACCCGAGGGACTAGTGTAGAGACCCAGTACTTC. This codes for CATRGTSVETQYF.